The 8 T cell receptor beta chains given below trace back to one sample, sequenced in a study of T cell responses to AZD1222 COVID-19 vaccine (dated by TCRdb to the early 2020s). The sample's time point label, decoded: baseline before first vaccination. The protocol used for the library was the immunoSEQ multiplex PCR assay. Here the immuneACCESS table is served through TCRdb, limited to in-frame sequences with V and J called. Missing clones are a known gap in these copies; in checked studies unresolved V genes cover under half, and the rest lacks a known reason. The sample yields some 120,000 clones; about 88% were counted once. The ten largest account for about 8.3% of the sample. The sample consisted of peripheral blood, taken on day 0 of AZD1222 vaccination. These receptors were collected from an adult in good health.

The chain links TRBV2 to TRBJ2-3; D is unresolved. V shed 4 bases and J shed 4 bases, with 18 bases lying between them. The CDR3 extends over 16 amino acids. Germline-derived CDR1 and CDR2 are SNHLY and FYNNEI. CDR3 residues: CASSAGPAKSPDTQYF. CDR3 coding DNA: TGTGCCAGCAGTGCCGGGCCTGCCAAATCCCCAGATACGCAGTATTTT.

The genes are TRBV10-1 and TRBJ1-1; no clear D gene. There are 16 residues in the CDR3. Per the germline V gene, CDR1 is WNHNN and CDR2 is SYGVQD (reference sequence). Trimming took 2 bases from V and 1 from J, leaving 14 bases between them. CDR3 protein: CASSESSNVRNTEAFF. The DNA for the CDR3 is TGCGCCAGCAGTGAGAGCAGTAATGTGAGGAACACTGAAGCTTTCTTT.

This clone has a single count. The CDR3 DNA follows: TGTGCCATCAGTGGGGGACCTGGCAATCAGCCCCAGCATTTT. Encoded protein: CAISGGPGNQPQHF. V is TRBV10-3 and J is TRBJ1-5, with D possibly being TRBD1 (5 bases). Trimming stripped 4 bases from V and 2 bases from J, with 9 bases between. CDR3 length: 14 residues. CDR1 and CDR2 (germline): ENHRY, SYGVKD.

The J gene is TRBJ1-4, the V gene TRBV9, with D perhaps matching TRBD1 (5 bases). The CDR3 runs to 15 residues. V dropped 4 bases and J dropped 5 bases, with 15 bases sitting between them. Germline V CDR1 and CDR2: SGDLS, YYNGEE. CDR3 region: CASSLRDGENEKLFF. DNA for the CDR3: TGTGCCAGCAGCCTCAGGGACGGAGAGAATGAAAAACTGTTTTTT.

The chain couples TRBV28 to TRBJ1-5, with D possibly being TRBD1 (5 bases). This CDR3 contains 16 residues. CDR1 MDHEN and CDR2 SYDVKM come from the germline V gene. Trimming shortened V by 4 bases and J by 0 bases, and 13 bases separated the two germline ends. The CDR3 DNA follows: TGTGCCAGCAGTTACGGCTGGGGGGATAGCAATCAGCCCCAGCATTTT. Its translation: CASSYGWGDSNQPQHF.

V is TRBV7-3 and J is TRBJ2-3; D not certain. Germline V gene data show CDR1 as SGHTA and CDR2 as FQGTGA. The length of the CDR3 is 13 residues. The V gene lost 4 bases and the J gene lost 3 bases, with 8 bases spanning the gap. The CDR3, as DNA: TGTGCCAGCAGCTGGGTCTTTACAGATACGCAGTATTTT. Translating gives CASSWVFTDTQYF.

CDR3 coding DNA: TGTGCCAGCAGCTTACAGGGGCCCCGCTCTCTTGAAGCTTTCTTT. Protein: CASSLQGPRSLEAFF. This rearrangement joins TRBV11-2 to TRBJ1-1; maybe TRBD1 (6 bases). There are 15 residues in the CDR3. The germline CDR1 and CDR2 sequences are SGHAT and FQNNGV. Trimming removed 2 bases at V and 7 bases at J, with 17 bases between. The variable domain in full, completed from reference TRBV11-2 and TRBJ1-1, reads EAGVAQSPRYKIIEKRQSVAFWCNPISGHATLYWYQQILGQGPKLLIQFQNNGVVDDSQLPKDRFSAERLKGVDSTLKIQPAKLEDSAVYLCASSLQGPRSLEAFFGQGTRLTVV.

This chain links TRBV5-1 with TRBJ2-3; D is possibly TRBD2 (5 bases). CDR3 size: 15 residues. Looked up from germline, CDR1 is SGHRS and CDR2 is YFSETQ. Trimming cost V 1 base and J 4 bases, with 13 bases left between them. The CDR3 DNA sequence: TGCGCCAGCAGCTTGACGGGGTCTCATCCAGATACGCAGTATTTT. Its protein product is CASSLTGSHPDTQYF.